The 19 T cell receptor beta chains presented below share a single source sample, sequenced in a study of blood T cell repertoires in COVID-19 (TCRdb year 2020). Receptor libraries were prepared by the immunoSEQ multiplex PCR assay. TCRdb's version of the immuneACCESS table is confined to in-frame rearrangements and falls short of the full clone set. An unresolved V gene accounts for under half of the shortfall where checked; the remainder is of unknown origin. The sample data list 60,000 to 90,000 clones, and roughly 80% of these were observed just once. The top ten hold over 5.5% of the sample. Sequenced material: peripheral blood. The receptors stem from a man in his fifties or sixties with active or convalescent COVID-19.

The rearrangement links TRBV7-9 to TRBJ1-1; perhaps TRBD1 as D (6 bases). Germline values: CDR1 SEHNR, CDR2 FQNEAQ (reference sequence). V was pared by 2 bases and J by 5 bases, with 12 bases between. The CDR3 is 14 residues long. CDR3 in amino acids: CASSLTGSTTEAFF. The CDR3 nucleotides read TGTGCCAGCAGCTTAACAGGGAGTACGACTGAAGCTTTCTTT.

To note about this clone: One end of the junction varies from germline; a read error may be responsible. The chain has TRBV7-7 and TRBJ2-5, with 8 bases lining up with TRBD2. The CDR3 covers 17 residues. Per germline, CDR1 SSHAT and CDR2 FNYEAQ (reference sequence). In nucleotides, the CDR3 is TGTGCTAGCAGCTTAGGGGTCTCACGGGGGGGCCTGGAGACCCAGTACTTC. This codes for CASSLGVSRGGLETQYF.

The genes are TRBV19 and TRBJ2-1; D is uncertain. The CDR3 spans 12 residues. CDR1 and CDR2 (germline): LNHDA, SQIVND (reference sequence). V lost 5 bases, J lost 4 bases, and 6 bases lay in between. CDR3 in amino acids: CASSLRYNEQFF. DNA for the CDR3: TGTGCCAGTAGTCTCAGGTACAATGAGCAGTTCTTC. The variable domain in full, with the rest retrieved from reference TRBV19 and TRBJ2-1, is DGGITQSPKYLFRKEGQNVTLSCEQNLNHDAMYWYRQDPGQGLRLIYYSQIVNDFQKGDIAEGYSVSREKKESFPLTVTSAQKNPTAFYLCASSLRYNEQFFGPGTRLTVL.

The chain uses TRBV14 and TRBJ2-1; 8 bases fit TRBD1. CDR1 is SGHDN and CDR2 is FVKESK in the germline V gene. CDR3 length equals 17 residues. V shed 0 bases, J shed 6 bases, and the junction held 10 bases outside the gene matches. CDR3 protein: CASSQDQGRGPSNEQFF. The DNA of the CDR3 is TGTGCCAGCAGCCAAGATCAGGGCAGGGGGCCTAGCAATGAGCAGTTCTTC.

The chain uses TRBV9 and TRBJ1-6; 7 nucleotides match TRBD1. CDR1 is SGDLS and CDR2 is YYNGEE in the germline V gene. The CDR3 covers 15 residues. The ends lost 0 bases at V and 9 bases at J; junction bases unmatched: 6. CDR3: CASSVEGGSGSPLHF. The DNA for the CDR3 is TGTGCCAGCAGCGTAGAAGGGGGCTCTGGTTCACCCCTCCACTTT.

The J gene is TRBJ1-1, the V gene TRBV5-1; a weak D match, TRBD1 (6 bases). In germline, CDR1 is SGHRS, CDR2 YFSETQ. Between the trimmed V and J ends, which lost 4 bases and 0 bases, there was a span of 16 bases. The CDR3 sequence is 16 residues long. The CDR3 bases are TGCGCCAGCAGCCCCGGGTGGGGACAACTGAACACTGAAGCTTTCTTT. It yields the protein CASSPGWGQLNTEAFF.

The V call is TRBV7-8, the J call TRBJ2-1, with TRBD1 identical over 9 bases. This CDR3 spans 16 amino acids. V lost 4 bases, J lost 8 bases, and 12 bases stayed unmatched. In germline, CDR1 is SGHVS, CDR2 FQNEAQ. The DNA for the CDR3 is TGTGCCAGCAGCTCGGGGACAGGGAGGTCAGGCCATGAGCAGTTCTTC. Translation: CASSSGTGRSGHEQFF.

The chain links TRBV18 to TRBJ2-1; possible D gene TRBD2, 6 bases. V dropped 2 bases and J dropped 4 bases, with 18 bases sitting between them. Germline V CDR1 and CDR2: KGHSH, LQKENI. The length of the CDR3 is 17 residues. CDR3 residues: CASSPTSMGGFYNEQFF. Written as DNA, the CDR3 is TGTGCCAGCTCACCAACGTCCATGGGGGGTTTTTACAATGAGCAGTTCTTC.

This chain links TRBV18 with TRBJ2-3; TRBD2 matches 14 bases. After removal of 4 bases from V and 4 bases from J, the junction contained 4 bases not matched to a gene. The CDR3 totals 16 residues. CDR1 is KGHSH, CDR2 LQKENI, per germline. The CDR3 is CASSLTSGGASDTQYF. CDR3 DNA: TGTGCCAGCTCACTGACTAGCGGGGGGGCATCAGATACGCAGTATTTT.

The chain is built from TRBV10-2 and TRBJ1-2; D call uncertain. This CDR3 has 16 amino acids. V was pared by 2 bases and J by 4 bases, with 17 bases between. Germline V lookup: CDR1 WSHSY, CDR2 SAAADI. The CDR3 reads CASSEGSYVGSYGYTF. CDR3 coding DNA: TGCGCCAGCAGTGAGGGGAGCTATGTAGGGAGCTATGGCTACACCTTC.

The rearrangement joins TRBV6-6 to TRBJ1-1, with D maybe TRBD1 (5 bases). The V and J ends lost 4 bases and 6 bases respectively, with 9 bases between them. Germline V gene data show CDR1 as MNHNY and CDR2 as SVGAGI (reference sequence). This CDR3 contains 12 residues. The CDR3 here is CASSSGPSEAFF. The CDR3 coding sequence is TGTGCCAGCAGTTCAGGGCCATCTGAAGCTTTCTTT.

The chain couples TRBV11-2 to TRBJ1-1; 10 bases fit TRBD1. This CDR3 comprises 17 residues. Germline CDR1 reads SGHAT; CDR2 reads FQNNGV. V dropped 1 base and J dropped 3; count of bases not matched to a gene: 8. The CDR3 DNA sequence: TGTGCCAGCAGCTTAGGTGTGATGGGGACAGGGGACACTGAAGCTTTCTTT. The encoded protein is CASSLGVMGTGDTEAFF.

The chain carries TRBV10-3 and TRBJ2-7, with unresolved D. Trimming pared 4 bases from V and 0 bases from J, leaving 10 bases between. CDR3 length: 14 residues. Germline V CDR1 and CDR2: ENHRY, SYGVKD. For the CDR3, the DNA is TGTGCCATCAGTGTACAGCCCGACTCCTACGAGCAGTACTTC. It translates to CAISVQPDSYEQYF.

The V call is TRBV2, the J call TRBJ1-3, with 8 positions matching TRBD1. Germline CDR1 and CDR2: SNHLY and FYNNEI. After removal of 4 bases from V and 2 bases from J, the junction contained 4 bases not matched to a gene. The CDR3 sequence is 15 residues long. CDR3 DNA: TGTGCCAGCAGTGCTAACAGGGGGACTGGAAACACCATATATTTT. As protein: CASSANRGTGNTIYF.

V is TRBV7-2 and J is TRBJ2-3; 14 nucleotides align to TRBD2. V shed 4 bases, J shed 0 bases, and the junction held 9 bases outside the gene matches. This CDR3 has 19 amino acids. Germline values: CDR1 SGHTA, CDR2 FQGNSA. CDR3 region: CASSSRTSGGLSSTDTQYF. DNA of the CDR3: TGTGCCAGCAGCTCCCGGACTAGCGGGGGGCTATCTAGCACAGATACGCAGTATTTT. The complete variable domain, with remaining parts taken from reference TRBV7-2 and TRBJ2-3, reads GAGVSQSPSNKVTEKGKDVELRCDPISGHTALYWYRQSLGQGLEFLIYFQGNSAPDKSGLPSDRFSAERTGGSVSTLTIQRTQQEDSAVYLCASSSRTSGGLSSTDTQYFGPGTRLTVL.

The chain uses TRBV5-1 and TRBJ2-2; 11 bases match TRBD2. This CDR3 has 16 amino acids. V was clipped by 1 base and J by 3 bases; unmatched bases: 2. Germline CDR1 SGHRS, CDR2 YFSETQ. The CDR3 loop is CASSLPLAGDTGELFF. CDR3 coding DNA: TGCGCCAGCAGCTTGCCACTAGCGGGGGACACCGGGGAGCTGTTTTTT.

This sequence joins TRBV19 and TRBJ2-5; tentatively, D is TRBD1 (6 bases). CDR1 LNHDA and CDR2 SQIVND come from the germline V gene (reference sequence). V lost 2 bases and J 1 base, leaving 8 bases between the germline ends. The CDR3 is made up of 14 amino acids. DNA of the CDR3: TGTGCCAGTAGTATAAGGGGGACCCAAGAGACCCAGTACTTC. This sequence encodes CASSIRGTQETQYF.

The chain joins TRBV23-1 to TRBJ1-3; possibly TRBD1 for D (5 bases). TRBV23-1 is designated an ORF whose function remains uncertain. The CDR3 is made up of 13 amino acids. V lost 5 bases to trimming and J lost 6 bases, with 11 bases between them. The CDR3: CASSSGCENTIYF. The CDR3 DNA sequence: TGCGCCAGCAGTTCAGGGTGTGAAAACACCATATATTTT.

J is TRBJ1-2 and V is TRBV9; a possible D gene is TRBD1 (5 bases). V shed 6 bases and J shed 6 bases, with 21 bases lying between them. Germline lookup yields CDR1 SGDLS and CDR2 YYNGEE. The CDR3 length is 15 residues. The CDR3 sequence is CASTPGGPGQDGYTF. The CDR3, as DNA: TGTGCCAGCACCCCCGGAGGGCCCGGACAAGATGGCTACACCTTC.